The 30 T cell receptor beta chains given below trace back to one sample, sequenced in a study of blood T cell repertoires in COVID-19. Clones were read by immunoSEQ multiplex PCR, and TCRdb kept only the in-frame ones, dropping some. The repertoire holds approximately 170,000 clones, with 80% to 85% as singletons. Sequencing was performed on peripheral blood. The receptors originated from a woman in her 70s with COVID-19, enrolled during active disease.

The chain combines TRBV30 with TRBJ2-2; TRBD2 aligns across 8 bases. V trimming: 0 bases; J trimming: 7 bases; junction bases outside the gene matches: 16. CDR3 length: 18 residues. CDR1 and CDR2 from the germline V gene are GTSNPN and SVGIG (reference sequence). The CDR3 nucleotides are TGTGCCTGGAGTGTAAGTAATCCACGCGGGAGGAGGATCGGGGAGCTGTTTTTT. It codes for CAWSVSNPRGRRIGELFF. The complete variable domain, with remaining parts taken from reference TRBV30 and TRBJ2-2, reads SQTIHQWPATLVQPVGSPLSLECTVEGTSNPNLYWYRQAAGRGLQLLFYSVGIGQISSEVPQNLSASRPQDRQFILSSKKLLLSDSGFYLCAWSVSNPRGRRIGELFFGEGSRLTVL.

This clone has just one count. The chain has TRBV30 and TRBJ1-6, with TRBD1 as a possible D gene (5 bases). The germline V gene has CDR1 GTSNPN and CDR2 SVGIG (reference sequence). The CDR3 extends over 14 amino acids. The V end was cut by 5 bases, the J end by 9 bases, with 17 bases between. The chain's CDR3 is CAWGWAGQGSPLHF. In DNA form, the CDR3 reads TGTGCCTGGGGTTGGGCAGGGCAGGGTTCACCCCTCCACTTT. Based on the CDR3 plus reference TRBV30 and TRBJ1-6, the full variable domain is SQTIHQWPATLVQPVGSPLSLECTVEGTSNPNLYWYRQAAGRGLQLLFYSVGIGQISSEVPQNLSASRPQDRQFILSSKKLLLSDSGFYLCAWGWAGQGSPLHFGNGTRLTVT.

The rearrangement joins TRBV7-6 to TRBJ1-4; possibly TRBD1 for D (5 bases). The CDR3 has 15 residues. V dropped 0 bases and J dropped 8 bases, with 13 bases sitting between them. Germline CDR1 and CDR2: SGHVS and FNYEAQ. CDR3 sequence: CASSLASGIGEKLFF. CDR3 sequence (DNA): TGTGCCAGCAGCTTAGCATCAGGGATAGGGGAAAAACTGTTTTTT.

The chain links TRBV7-3 to TRBJ2-1; TRBD2 agrees at 10 bases. This CDR3 has 16 amino acids. The junction had 4 bases not matched to a gene; V was cut back by 3 bases and J by 2 bases. Germline V gene lookup returns CDR1 SGHTA and CDR2 FQGTGA. The CDR3 sequence: CASSFGLAAPYNEQFF. CDR3 in DNA: TGTGCCAGCAGCTTTGGACTAGCGGCTCCCTACAATGAGCAGTTCTTC. The entire variable domain, with the rest obtained from reference TRBV7-3 and TRBJ2-1, is as follows: GAGVSQTPSNKVTEKGKYVELRCDPISGHTALYWYRQSLGQGPEFLIYFQGTGAADDSGLPNDRFFAVRPEGSVSTLKIQRTERGDSAVYLCASSFGLAAPYNEQFFGPGTRLTVL.

The rearrangement uses TRBV18 and TRBJ2-2, with D possibly being TRBD1 (6 bases). The CDR3 consists of 15 residues. In germline, CDR1 is KGHSH, CDR2 LQKENI. The germline V and J ends were trimmed by 3 bases and 2 bases, with 10 bases remaining between them. This CDR3 is CASSPQQGNTGELFF. DNA of the CDR3: TGTGCCAGCTCACCTCAACAGGGAAACACCGGGGAGCTGTTTTTT.

This chain uses TRBV7-2 with TRBJ1-4, with 10 nucleotides matching TRBD1. The germline gives CDR1 SGHTA, CDR2 FQGNSA. This CDR3 comprises 15 residues. With 2 bases clipped from V and 6 bases from J, the junction kept 3 bases outside the gene matches. CDR3 nucleotide sequence: TGTGCCAGCAGCTTAAGACAGGGGGCAGATGAAAAACTGTTTTTT. It yields the protein CASSLRQGADEKLFF. The variable domain in full, completed from reference TRBV7-2 and TRBJ1-4, reads GAGVSQSPSNKVTEKGKDVELRCDPISGHTALYWYRQSLGQGLEFLIYFQGNSAPDKSGLPSDRFSAERTGGSVSTLTIQRTQQEDSAVYLCASSLRQGADEKLFFGSGTQLSVL.

The gene calls are TRBV7-8 and TRBJ2-1; D not resolved. Trimming removed 5 bases at V and 5 bases at J, with 13 bases between. Germline CDR1 SGHVS, CDR2 FQNEAQ. The length of the CDR3 is 14 residues. CDR3 protein: CASSRGWQNNEQFF. CDR3 sequence (DNA): TGTGCCAGCAGCCGAGGTTGGCAGAACAATGAGCAGTTCTTC.

V and J are TRBV9 and TRBJ2-7, with D possibly TRBD1 on 5 matching bases. The V and J ends lost 2 bases and 3 bases respectively, with 15 bases between them. The CDR3 has 15 residues. CDR1 and CDR2 from the germline V gene are SGDLS and YYNGEE. The CDR3 region has the DNA TGTGCCAGCAGCGTTGGGGCCTCTGGCCACTACGAGCAGTACTTC. Its translation is CASSVGASGHYEQYF.

The CDR3 DNA reads as TGTGCCAGTAGAGAACAGGGAATAGGCTACACCTTC. Its translation: CASREQGIGYTF. The chain is built from TRBV19 and TRBJ1-2; possibly TRBD1 for D (6 bases). V dropped 6 bases and J dropped 8 bases, with 13 bases sitting between them. The CDR3 is made up of 12 amino acids. Per the germline V gene, CDR1 is LNHDA and CDR2 is SQIVND (reference sequence).

The rearrangement links TRBV19 to TRBJ2-7; D is unclear. The length of the CDR3 is 15 residues. Germline loops: CDR1 LNHDA, CDR2 SQIVND (reference sequence). Trimming cost V 6 bases and J 4 bases, with 19 bases left between them. In DNA form, the CDR3 reads TGTGCCAGTAGCTCGACGTGGCAGAGGATATACGAGCAGTACTTC. It translates to CASSSTWQRIYEQYF.

This clone was seen a single time. The chain recombines TRBV4-3 with TRBJ2-3; 10 nucleotides agree with TRBD2. The germline V gene has CDR1 LGHNA and CDR2 YSLEER. The V and J ends lost 1 base and 5 bases, in that order; junction bases with no gene match: 9. This CDR3 contains 17 residues. CDR3 DNA sequence: TGCGCCAGCAGCCAAGCCCCTAGCGGGAGTATCGGAGATACGCAGTATTTT. Protein sequence: CASSQAPSGSIGDTQYF.

CDR3 nucleotide sequence: TGTGCCAGCAGCTTAAGTGAGGGAAGAGGCGGGAGGAGGAATGAGCAGTTCTTC. It specifies CASSLSEGRGGRRNEQFF. This chain joins TRBV7-3 and TRBJ2-1, with TRBD2 identical over 8 bases. CDR3 size: 18 residues. Unmatched junction bases numbered 15, after V lost 1 base and J lost 7 bases. The germline gives CDR1 SGHTA, CDR2 FQGTGA. Variable domain in full (rest from reference TRBV7-3 and TRBJ2-1): GAGVSQTPSNKVTEKGKYVELRCDPISGHTALYWYRQSLGQGPEFLIYFQGTGAADDSGLPNDRFFAVRPEGSVSTLKIQRTERGDSAVYLCASSLSEGRGGRRNEQFFGPGTRLTVL.

This chain connects TRBV28 to TRBJ1-1; D possibly corresponds to TRBD1 (6 bases). V was cut by 2 bases and J by 4 bases, with 26 bases left in between. The CDR3 contains 19 residues. Germline-derived CDR1 and CDR2 are MDHEN and SYDVKM. The DNA for the CDR3 is TGTGCCAGCAGTTTACAACGACTCATTCTCCGGGACAAAGGCACTGAAGCTTTCTTT. Amino acid sequence: CASSLQRLILRDKGTEAFF.

The chain recombines TRBV4-3 with TRBJ1-1; D is uncertain. V gave up 0 bases and J gave up 2 bases, with 13 bases separating them. The germline V gene has CDR1 LGHNA and CDR2 YSLEER. The length of the CDR3 is 16 residues. The CDR3 DNA reads as TGCGCCAGCAGCCAAGACGAGGGTATCCCTAACACTGAAGCTTTCTTT. Translation: CASSQDEGIPNTEAFF.

J is TRBJ1-5 and V is TRBV10-3; TRBD1 aligns across 8 bases. Trimming cost V 5 bases and J 2 bases; bases outside gene matches: 5. Germline V CDR1 and CDR2: ENHRY, SYGVKD. There are 15 residues in the CDR3. This CDR3 reads CAISNDRGGNQPQHF. CDR3 DNA sequence: TGTGCCATCAGTAACGACAGGGGAGGCAATCAGCCCCAGCATTTT.

This chain connects TRBV11-3 to TRBJ2-7, with 7 bases matching TRBD1. The trim removed 4 bases at V and 5 bases at J, leaving 8 bases unmatched. The CDR3 is 14 amino acids. CDR1 and CDR2 (germline): SGHNT, YENEEA. CDR3 loop: CASSSRQGMDEQYF. CDR3 DNA: TGTGCCAGCAGCTCAAGACAGGGAATGGACGAGCAGTACTTC.

This sequence joins TRBV28 and TRBJ2-7; D gene unclear. The V gene's germline CDR1 is MDHEN and CDR2 SYDVKM. With 2 bases removed from V and 2 bases from J, the gap between germline ends came to 10 bases. The CDR3 totals 14 residues. The DNA for the CDR3 is TGTGCCAGCAGTTTAGCGAAACCCCCCTACGAGCAGTACTTC. It translates to CASSLAKPPYEQYF.

This chain links TRBV28 with TRBJ2-5; the D gene is possibly TRBD2 (5 bases). The CDR3 has 15 amino acids. CDR1 MDHEN and CDR2 SYDVKM come from the germline V gene. The V gene lost 1 base and the J gene lost 4 bases, with 13 bases spanning the gap. The DNA for the CDR3 is TGTGCCAGCAGTTTATCCGACTTCGGGATAGAGACCCAGTACTTC. Its protein is CASSLSDFGIETQYF.

In its sample, this clone was seen a few times. The V call is TRBV4-3, the J call TRBJ2-1, with a weak D call TRBD1 (6 bases). CDR1 and CDR2 from the germline V gene are LGHNA and YSLEER. The CDR3 totals 15 residues. With 0 bases removed from V and 12 bases from J, the gap between germline ends came to 18 bases. This chain's CDR3 is CASSQDSVGARVQFF. In DNA, the CDR3 is TGCGCCAGCAGCCAAGATAGTGTGGGGGCACGGGTGCAGTTCTTC.

The chain recombines TRBV5-1 with TRBJ2-3; no firm D call. The germline V gene has CDR1 SGHRS and CDR2 YFSETQ. Trimming pared 6 bases from V and 1 base from J, leaving 15 bases between. The CDR3 sequence is 15 residues long. CDR3 coding DNA: TGCGCCAGCACCCCGTTCGGCCAGGGCACAGATACGCAGTATTTT. This gives the protein CASTPFGQGTDTQYF.

This clone was counted only a few times. The rearrangement links TRBV28 to TRBJ2-5, with TRBD2 identical over 7 bases. The CDR3 is made up of 12 amino acids. The junction had 4 bases not matched to a gene; V was cut back by 5 bases and J by 7 bases. Per germline, CDR1 MDHEN and CDR2 SYDVKM. This CDR3 is CASSISGGTQYF. The CDR3 DNA sequence: TGTGCCAGCAGTATCTCGGGGGGGACCCAGTACTTC.

J is TRBJ2-3 and V is TRBV5-1; D is perhaps TRBD2 (6 bases). The CDR3 is made up of 15 amino acids. V lost 0 bases and J 3 bases, leaving 11 bases between the germline ends. Germline-derived CDR1 and CDR2 are SGHRS and YFSETQ. In DNA form, the CDR3 reads TGCGCCAGCAGCTTGGCCCCGGGAGTAACAGATACGCAGTATTTT. Residues: CASSLAPGVTDTQYF.

This sequence joins TRBV28 and TRBJ1-2, with a possible D match to TRBD1 (6 bases). This CDR3 has 14 amino acids. Germline V gene data show CDR1 as MDHEN and CDR2 as SYDVKM. V lost 6 bases to trimming and J lost 2 bases, with 13 bases between them. CDR3 residues: CASSSGQSNYGYTF. DNA for the CDR3: TGTGCCAGCAGCTCCGGACAGTCAAACTATGGCTACACCTTC.

This clone occurred once. The chain recombines TRBV6-5 with TRBJ1-6; the D is unclear. The germline CDR1 and CDR2 sequences are MNHEY and SVGAGI. This CDR3 contains 16 residues. V lost 0 bases and J 10 bases, leaving 16 bases between the germline ends. The CDR3 nucleotides are TGTGCCAGCAGTTACTCGAGTCCAGGTGCGGGATCACCCCTCCACTTT. The encoded protein is CASSYSSPGAGSPLHF.

The chain has TRBV11-2 and TRBJ2-7; 7 bases align to TRBD1. The V gene's germline CDR1 is SGHAT and CDR2 FQNNGV. The length of the CDR3 is 13 residues. The junction had 7 bases not matched to a gene; V was cut back by 5 bases and J by 6 bases. This CDR3 is CASSPQGQIEQYF. The CDR3 nucleotides are TGTGCCAGCAGCCCCCAGGGACAGATCGAGCAGTACTTC.

The rearrangement uses TRBV18 and TRBJ1-3; D is possibly TRBD1 (5 bases). Germline V gene lookup returns CDR1 KGHSH and CDR2 LQKENI. This CDR3 has 15 amino acids. Trimming cost V 5 bases and J 2 bases, with 13 bases left between them. The CDR3 DNA follows: TGTGCCAGCTCATCCTTGGAGGGGCCTGGAAACACCATATATTTT. Translation gives CASSSLEGPGNTIYF.

This chain joins TRBV11-1 and TRBJ1-2, with D hard to call. The CDR3 is 16 amino acids. Germline CDR1 is SGHAT and CDR2 is FQDESV (reference sequence). The V and J ends lost 5 bases and 4 bases respectively, with 20 bases between them. As DNA, the CDR3 is TGTGCCAGCAGCATTCGGAGCTCCTCGAATGGCTATGGCTACACCTTC. Translated, it gives CASSIRSSSNGYGYTF. The variable domain in full, with the rest retrieved from reference TRBV11-1 and TRBJ1-2, is EAEVAQSPRYKITEKSQAVAFWCDPISGHATLYWYRQILGQGPELLVQFQDESVVDDSQLPKDRFSAERLKGVDSTLKIQPAELGDSAMYLCASSIRSSSNGYGYTFGSGTRLTVV.

The chain links TRBV7-9 to TRBJ2-1, with TRBD2 identical over 14 bases. Germline V gives CDR1 SEHNR, CDR2 FQNEAQ (reference sequence). The CDR3 extends over 16 amino acids. Trimming cost V 1 base and J 6 bases; bases outside gene matches: 2. CDR3 in amino acids: CASSLGGLAGVNEQFF. The CDR3 bases are TGTGCCAGCAGCTTAGGGGGACTAGCGGGAGTCAATGAGCAGTTCTTC.

CDR3 sequence (DNA): TGTGCCAGCAGTTTCCCTACGGGACAGGGGGTCGGCTACACCTTC. The encoded protein is CASSFPTGQGVGYTF. This chain links TRBV28 with TRBJ1-2; 11 bases line up with TRBD1. Germline CDR1 is MDHEN and CDR2 is SYDVKM. The V and J ends lost 3 bases and 8 bases, in that order; junction bases with no gene match: 8. This CDR3 comprises 15 residues.

Only a few counts were recorded for this clone. This chain connects TRBV28 to TRBJ2-7, with 8 bases identical to TRBD1. The length of the CDR3 is 14 residues. Trimming took 5 bases from V and 0 from J; bases not matched to a gene: 3. Germline values: CDR1 MDHEN, CDR2 SYDVKM. The CDR3 DNA reads TGTGCCAGCAGTCCTCAGGGGGCCTCCTACGAGCAGTACTTC. The encoded protein is CASSPQGASYEQYF.